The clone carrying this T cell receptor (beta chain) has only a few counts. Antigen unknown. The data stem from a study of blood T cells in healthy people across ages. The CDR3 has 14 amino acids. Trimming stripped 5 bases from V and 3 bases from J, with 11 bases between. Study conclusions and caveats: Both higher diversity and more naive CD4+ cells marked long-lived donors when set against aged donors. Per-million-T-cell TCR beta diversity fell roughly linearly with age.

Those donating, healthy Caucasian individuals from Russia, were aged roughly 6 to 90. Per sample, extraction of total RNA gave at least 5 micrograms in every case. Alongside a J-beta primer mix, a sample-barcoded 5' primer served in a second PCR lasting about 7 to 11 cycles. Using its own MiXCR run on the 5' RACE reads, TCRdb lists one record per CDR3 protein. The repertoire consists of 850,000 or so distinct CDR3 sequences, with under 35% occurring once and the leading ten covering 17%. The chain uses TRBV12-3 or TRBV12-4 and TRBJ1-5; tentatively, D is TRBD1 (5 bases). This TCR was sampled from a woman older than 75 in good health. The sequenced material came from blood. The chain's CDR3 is CASSTRQNNQPQHF. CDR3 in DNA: TGTGCCAGCAGTACCCGACAGAACAATCAGCCCCAGCATTTT.